A selection of T cell receptor beta chains follows, all from one sample in a study of blood T cell repertoires in COVID-19. Method: immunoSEQ multiplex PCR; TCRdb's copy keeps in-frame clones and lacks some. The sample has about 200,000 clones; 82% are singletons. Material for sequencing was peripheral blood. Receptors were obtained from a woman aged 60 to 75 with COVID-19, enrolled during active disease. Both conserved end residues are part of each CDR3. The D gene is left open where the match is weak. Only some rows state a clone size, as once, few, many or a class for expanded clones.

-,TRBJ1-5,13,-,TRBV27,CASSFGGKQPQHF,TGTGCCAGCAGTTTTGGGGGGAAGCAGCCCCAGCATTTT
-,TRBJ1-5,13,TRBD1,TRBV2,CASARDSIWPQHF,TGTGCCAGTGCCCGGGACAGCATTTGGCCCCAGCATTTT
-,TRBJ1-4,13,-,TRBV28,CASSLGQYLKLFF,TGTGCCAGCAGTTTAGGACAGTACTTAAAACTGTTTTTT
-,TRBJ1-1,16,TRBD1,TRBV18,CASSPPGQGALTEAFF,TGTGCCAGCTCACCACCGGGACAGGGGGCTCTCACTGAAGCTTTCTTT
-,TRBJ2-2,15,TRBD1,TRBV30,CAWSVLRRGPGELFF,TGTGCCTGGAGTGTACTACGCAGGGGGCCCGGGGAGCTGTTTTTT
once,TRBJ2-7,12,TRBD1,TRBV13,CASSLRTGVQYF,TGTGCCAGCAGCTTAAGGACAGGGGTGCAGTACTTC
-,TRBJ1-1,16,TRBD1,TRBV12-5,CASGLARTGRNTEAFF,TGTGCTAGTGGTTTGGCGCGGACAGGGCGGAACACTGAAGCTTTCTTT
-,TRBJ1-1,17,TRBD1,TRBV9,CASSVVGAGGGNTEAFF,TGTGCCAGCAGCGTAGTGGGGGCAGGGGGCGGGAACACTGAAGCTTTCTTT
-,TRBJ1-1,15,TRBD1,TRBV4-2,CASSQPGTGGNEAFF,TGTGCCAGCAGCCAACCCGGGACAGGGGGCAATGAAGCTTTCTTT
-,TRBJ1-5,16,TRBD1,TRBV11-1,CASRNYPGTGVQPQHF,TGTGCCAGCAGAAATTACCCGGGGACAGGGGTTCAGCCCCAGCATTTT
-,TRBJ1-1,14,-,TRBV29-1,CSVRDSWTDTEAFF,TGCAGCGTTCGGGACTCCTGGACGGACACTGAAGCTTTCTTT
-,TRBJ1-6,15,-,TRBV5-1,CASSLGVGSNSPLHF,TGCGCCAGCAGCTTGGGTGTAGGGAGTAATTCACCCCTCCACTTT
-,TRBJ1-1,14,-,TRBV3-1/TRBV3-2,CASSHTGKNTEAFF,TGTGCCAGCAGCCACACAGGGAAGAACACTGAAGCTTTCTTT
few,TRBJ2-4,18,-,TRBV28,CASSLRGVGGLAKNIQYF,TGTGCCAGCAGTTTAAGGGGAGTCGGGGGTCTAGCCAAAAACATTCAGTACTTC
-,TRBJ2-3,15,-,TRBV19,CASSILTTSTDTQYF,TGTGCCAGTAGTATACTGACAACTAGCACAGATACGCAGTATTTT
-,TRBJ2-4,15,-,TRBV4-1,CASSPPPGAKNIQYF,TGCGCCAGCAGCCCCCCCCCGGGAGCCAAAAACATTCAGTACTTC
-,TRBJ2-1,14,-,TRBV7-2,CASTPRLAYNEQFF,TGTGCCAGCACCCCCAGACTAGCCTACAATGAGCAGTTCTTC
-,TRBJ1-3,15,-,TRBV28,CASRNPGHGGNTIYF,TGTGCCAGCAGAAATCCGGGACATGGAGGAAACACCATATATTTT
-,TRBJ2-1,13,-,TRBV30,CAWTRGRVDEQFF,TGTGCCTGGACTAGAGGCAGGGTAGACGAGCAGTTCTTC
few,TRBJ1-5,14,-,TRBV19,CASVQGGGNQPQHF,TGTGCCAGTGTACAGGGTGGGGGCAATCAGCCCCAGCATTTT
few,TRBJ2-2,13,-,TRBV27,CASSFAGSGELFF,TGTGCCAGCAGTTTTGCCGGGAGCGGGGAGCTGTTTTTT
-,TRBJ1-2,16,-,TRBV6-1,CASSDDYRASNYGYTF,TGTGCCAGCAGTGACGACTACAGGGCTTCTAACTATGGCTACACCTTC
-,TRBJ2-3,18,TRBD1,TRBV28,CASTNPREGQHGTDTQYF,TGTGCCAGCACCAACCCCCGAGAGGGACAGCATGGCACAGATACGCAGTATTTT
many,TRBJ1-5,15,-,TRBV19,CASSPQTGGNQPQHF,TGTGCCAGTAGTCCCCAGACGGGGGGCAATCAGCCCCAGCATTTT
-,TRBJ2-1,17,TRBD2,TRBV28,CASSPTGRGRAGDEQFF,TGTGCCAGCAGTCCCACAGGCCGCGGGAGGGCGGGCGATGAGCAGTTCTTC
-,TRBJ2-5,14,TRBD1,TRBV4-3,CASSQGQGGETQYF,TGCGCCAGCAGCCAAGGACAGGGGGGGGAGACCCAGTACTTC
-,TRBJ1-4,15,TRBD1,TRBV2,CASSGPGQGGEKLFF,TGTGCCAGCAGTGGGCCGGGACAGGGAGGTGAAAAACTGTTTTTT
-,TRBJ2-5,14,-,TRBV5-4,CASSLAGYQETQYF,TGTGCCAGCAGCTTGGCAGGGTATCAAGAGACCCAGTACTTC
-,TRBJ1-1,13,-,TRBV7-2,CASSQNRIAEAFF,TGTGCCAGCAGCCAAAACAGGATCGCTGAAGCTTTCTTT
-,TRBJ1-6,16,TRBD1,TRBV5-1,CASSVTGGTYNSPLHF,TGCGCCAGCAGCGTGACAGGGGGTACCTATAATTCACCCCTCCACTTT
-,TRBJ2-3,14,TRBD1,TRBV5-1,CASSLSGGSDTQYF,TGCGCCAGCAGCTTGTCAGGGGGATCAGATACGCAGTATTTT
-,TRBJ1-5,17,TRBD1,TRBV11-3,CASSHNYGTGRNQPQHF,TGTGCCAGCAGCCATAACTACGGGACAGGGAGGAATCAGCCCCAGCATTTT
-,TRBJ1-1,14,TRBD1,TRBV9,CASSEQGLGTEAFF,TGTGCCAGCAGCGAACAGGGGTTGGGCACTGAAGCTTTCTTT
-,TRBJ1-1,13,-,TRBV28,CASSLPRFTEAFF,TGTGCCAGCAGTTTACCTAGGTTCACTGAAGCTTTCTTT
-,TRBJ1-6,13,-,TRBV10-2,CASSEGANSPLHF,TGCGCCAGCAGTGAGGGGGCGAATTCACCCCTCCACTTT
-,TRBJ2-3,20,TRBD1,TRBV10-1,CASKALSDRGFLTSTDTQYF,TGCGCCAGCAAAGCGCTCTCGGACAGGGGGTTCCTGACTAGCACAGATACGCAGTATTTT
-,TRBJ2-2,14,-,TRBV16,CASSQFSDTGELFF,TGTGCCAGCAGCCAATTTAGTGACACCGGGGAGCTGTTTTTT
-,TRBJ2-5,14,-,TRBV3-1/TRBV3-2,CASSHRGRSETQYF,TGTGCCAGCAGCCACAGGGGCAGGAGCGAGACCCAGTACTTC
few,TRBJ1-5,14,TRBD1,TRBV4-1,CASSANRGNQPQHF,TGCGCCAGCAGCGCCAACAGGGGAAATCAGCCCCAGCATTTT
-,TRBJ2-4,14,TRBD2,TRBV28,CASSPGTRMYIQYF,TGTGCCAGCAGTCCCGGGACTAGGATGTACATTCAGTACTTC
few,TRBJ2-1,14,TRBD1,TRBV15,CATSREPGGYEQFF,TGTGCCACCAGCAGAGAACCAGGGGGTTATGAGCAGTTCTTC
few,TRBJ1-3,16,TRBD1,TRBV28,CASRSDLQGGSHTIYF,TGTGCCAGCAGGTCTGATCTACAGGGGGGCAGTCACACCATATATTTT
-,TRBJ1-5,14,-,TRBV19,CASGVQNSNQPQHF,TGTGCGTCAGGGGTTCAAAATAGCAATCAGCCCCAGCATTTT
-,TRBJ1-1,17,TRBD1,TRBV28,CASSIRDRGPLNTEAFF,TGTGCCAGCAGTATTCGGGACAGGGGGCCCTTGAACACTGAAGCTTTCTTT
-,TRBJ2-7,13,-,TRBV3-1/TRBV3-2,CASSQDRGSGTYF,TGTGCCAGCAGCCAAGATAGGGGGTCGGGAACATACTTC
-,TRBJ2-7,14,-,TRBV7-8,CASSFAGRTYEQYF,TGTGCCAGCAGCTTCGCGGGACGAACCTACGAGCAGTACTTC
-,TRBJ2-7,14,TRBD1,TRBV10-3,CAISGGTVGYEQYF,TGTGCCATCAGTGGAGGGACAGTGGGCTACGAGCAGTACTTC
-,TRBJ2-2,16,TRBD2,TRBV27,CASSLGLAGPTGELFF,TGTGCCAGCAGTTTAGGACTAGCGGGACCCACCGGGGAGCTGTTTTTT
-,TRBJ1-3,14,-,TRBV6-5,CATSGAALGNTIYF,TGTGCCACCTCTGGGGCGGCTCTGGGAAACACCATATATTTT
-,TRBJ2-3,14,TRBD2,TRBV6-5,CASSQRGGHDTQYF,TGTGCCAGCAGTCAGCGGGGGGGCCATGATACGCAGTATTTT
-,TRBJ1-2,15,TRBD1,TRBV27,CASSQSGTGLYGYTF,TGTGCCAGCAGTCAATCCGGGACAGGGTTGTATGGCTACACCTTC
-,TRBJ1-6,17,-,TRBV19,CASKGGEGRSYNSPLHF,TGTGCCTCAAAAGGCGGGGAGGGTCGCTCCTATAATTCACCCCTCCACTTT
few,TRBJ2-1,17,-,TRBV3-1/TRBV3-2,CASSQGVGAARYNEQFF,TGTGCCAGCAGCCAAGGAGTAGGAGCTGCTCGCTACAATGAGCAGTTCTTC
-,TRBJ1-2,13,-,TRBV12-3/TRBV12-4,CASSLDRNYGYTF,TGTGCCAGCAGTTTAGACAGAAACTATGGCTACACCTTC